The rows below give T cell receptor beta chains drawn from one sample of a study of CD8 T cells in ankylosing spondylitis. TCRdb independently ran MiXCR on the 5' RACE reads; one entry per CDR3 protein. Among about 150,000 distinct CDR3 sequences listed, around 45% were seen once. Sequenced material: synovial fluid, either unsorted or a sorted T cell fraction (not recorded which). The receptors were gathered from a male donor with ankylosing spondylitis. Each CDR3 is given with its conserved first and last residue. The D gene is left open where the match is weak. Not every row has a clone size; where given, it reads once, few, many or a size class.

CDR3nt	CDR3aa	j_gene	v_gene	abundance	len	d_gene
TGTGCCAGCAGTTTAGGGACAGGGGCGGACGAGCAGTACTTC	CASSLGTGADEQYF	TRBJ2-7	TRBV12-3/TRBV12-4	few	14	TRBD1
TGCGCCAGCAGCCAAAATAGCGGGACCTCCTACAATGAGCAGTTCTTC	CASSQNSGTSYNEQFF	TRBJ2-1	TRBV4-3	few	16	TRBD2
TGTGCCGAGTTGTGGGATGAGCAGTTCTTC	CAELWDEQFF	TRBJ2-1	TRBV10-3	NA	10	NA
TGTGCCATCAGTGAGTACAGGGGGATCCTAGCCAAAAACATTCAGTACTTC	CAISEYRGILAKNIQYF	TRBJ2-4	TRBV10-3	NA	17	TRBD1
TGCGCCAGCAGCCAAGATTCGCAGGCGAGGAACGAGCAGTACTTC	CASSQDSQARNEQYF	TRBJ2-7	TRBV4-3	NA	15	NA
TGTGCCAGCAGTTTAGTTATCAATCAGCCCCAGCATTTT	CASSLVINQPQHF	TRBJ1-5	TRBV12-3/TRBV12-4	NA	13	NA
TGTGCCAGCAGCCAAGATTGGGGGGAGGGTACCTCCTACAATGAGCAGTTCTTC	CASSQDWGEGTSYNEQFF	TRBJ2-1	TRBV3-1	NA	18	TRBD2
TGTGCCTGGGGACAGGGATGGGACGAGCAGTACTTC	CAWGQGWDEQYF	TRBJ2-7	TRBV30	NA	12	TRBD1
TGTGCCAGCAGGGACCTCAATTTTGCCCCCTCTGAAGCTTTCTTT	CASRDLNFAPSEAFF	TRBJ1-1	TRBV28	NA	15	NA
TGTGCCAGCAGTTGGACAGGCCGATACGAGCAGTACTTC	CASSWTGRYEQYF	TRBJ2-7	TRBV12-3/TRBV12-4	NA	13	TRBD1
TGTGCCAGCAGCTCAAGAAGTATGAACACTGAAGCTTTCTTT	CASSSRSMNTEAFF	TRBJ1-1	TRBV21-1	NA	14	NA
TGTGCCAGCAGCTTAAGCTCCCCAGATACGCAGTATTTT	CASSLSSPDTQYF	TRBJ2-3	TRBV7-2	NA	13	NA
TGTGCCAGCAGCTTCCCTACGGAGGACAGGGTTCCACAAGAGACCCAGTACTTC	CASSFPTEDRVPQETQYF	TRBJ2-5	TRBV11-1	few	18	TRBD1
TGTGCCAGCAGCCGAGCCGGGACAGGGGGGGGCGAGCAGTACTTC	CASSRAGTGGGEQYF	TRBJ2-7	TRBV5-6	few	15	TRBD1
TGTGCCAGCAGCTTAGGGGGGCTCACCGGGGAGCTGTTTTTT	CASSLGGLTGELFF	TRBJ2-2	TRBV11-3	NA	14	NA
TGTGCCAGCAGCTTAGTTCCTAGACTAGCGGGCCCCTACGAGCAGTACTTC	CASSLVPRLAGPYEQYF	TRBJ2-7	TRBV7-2	once	17	TRBD2
TGTGCCAGCAGCCCTCGGACAGTCTCTGGAAACACCATATATTTT	CASSPRTVSGNTIYF	TRBJ1-3	TRBV7-9	NA	15	NA
TGTGCCACCAGCGATTTAGTTGGGGTCGCGAACACCGGGGAGCTGTTTTTT	CATSDLVGVANTGELFF	TRBJ2-2	TRBV15	NA	17	NA
TGTGCCAGCAGCCCACTAGTACAGGGCAATCAGCCCCAGCATTTT	CASSPLVQGNQPQHF	TRBJ1-5	TRBV11-2	once	15	NA
TGTGCCAGCAGCTCATATTCGGTGGGGTCACAAGAGACCCAGTACTTC	CASSSYSVGSQETQYF	TRBJ2-5	TRBV7-8	NA	16	NA
TGTGCCAGCAGCCCTATATATTTT	CASSPIYF	TRBJ1-3	TRBV12-3/TRBV12-4	NA	8	NA
TGTGCCAGCGGGCCCTACGGGGACACCGGGGAGCTGTTTTTT	CASGPYGDTGELFF	TRBJ2-2	TRBV6-2/TRBV6-3	NA	14	NA
TGCGCCAGCAGCCAAGATCTTACTAGCGGTGCCACCTACGAGCAGTACTTC	CASSQDLTSGATYEQYF	TRBJ2-7	TRBV4-1	NA	17	TRBD2
TGTGCCAGCAGTCCGGGGGATCAGCCCCAGCATTTT	CASSPGDQPQHF	TRBJ1-5	TRBV12-3/TRBV12-4	NA	12	NA
TGTGCCAGCAGCTTATGGGTGGCGGGGGGCAATGAGCAGTTCTTC	CASSLWVAGGNEQFF	TRBJ2-1	TRBV7-6	few	15	TRBD2
TGTGCCAGCAGCCAAGATCAGGGACAGGTCTCCAAAAACATTCAGTACTTC	CASSQDQGQVSKNIQYF	TRBJ2-4	TRBV4-2	once	17	TRBD1
TGTGCCAGCAGGGTCGCAGGGGGGCCCCCCTACGAGCAGTACTTC	CASRVAGGPPYEQYF	TRBJ2-7	TRBV4-2	NA	15	NA
TGTGCCATCAGTGAGTCGGGGGGAGTCAAAAACATTCAGTACTTC	CAISESGGVKNIQYF	TRBJ2-4	TRBV10-3	NA	15	NA
TGTGCCAGCAGCTCCCCGACAGGTCGGTACGAGCAGTACTTC	CASSSPTGRYEQYF	TRBJ2-7	TRBV7-9	NA	14	NA
TGTGCCAGCAGTTATACAGGGATCAACACTGAAGCTTTCTTT	CASSYTGINTEAFF	TRBJ1-1	TRBV12-3/TRBV12-4	NA	14	NA
TGTGCCAGCAGCTTCCGGGAAAAACAGGGGTCGAACACCGGGGAGCTGTTTTTT	CASSFREKQGSNTGELFF	TRBJ2-2	TRBV11-1	few	18	TRBD1
TGTGCCAGCAGCCAGGACAGGGGGCCCCGCGAGCAGTACTTC	CASSQDRGPREQYF	TRBJ2-7	TRBV3-1	once	14	TRBD1
TGTGCCAGCAGCCCAACCAACGCCAGGGGGCTTCAGCCCCAGCATTTT	CASSPTNARGLQPQHF	TRBJ1-5	TRBV3-1	NA	16	TRBD1
TGCGCCAGCAGCTTAGGGGATCCCGGATCACCCCTCCACTTT	CASSLGDPGSPLHF	TRBJ1-6	TRBV5-1	NA	14	NA
TGCAGTGCTACGGACAGGGAGCCTGAAGCTTTCTTT	CSATDREPEAFF	TRBJ1-1	TRBV20-1	NA	12	TRBD1
TGTGCCAGCAGCTTTGGCAGATTCACTAGCACAGATACGCAGTATTTT	CASSFGRFTSTDTQYF	TRBJ2-3	TRBV7-9	NA	16	NA
TGCGCCAGCAGCCAAGTCACTAGCGGGGGGCTAAACAATGAGCAGTTCTTC	CASSQVTSGGLNNEQFF	TRBJ2-1	TRBV4-1	NA	17	TRBD2
TGTGCCAGCAGTTTTACGGGGGAGCAGTACTTC	CASSFTGEQYF	TRBJ2-7	TRBV28	NA	11	NA
TGTGCCAGCAGCTTCCTAGTTGGTAGCGGCGACGAGCAGTACTTC	CASSFLVGSGDEQYF	TRBJ2-7	TRBV7-9	NA	15	NA
TGTGCCAGCAGTTTAAGCCAGTTCACCGGGGAGCTGTTTTTT	CASSLSQFTGELFF	TRBJ2-2	TRBV27	NA	14	NA
TGTGCCAGCACCAAATGGGGGGCGTTGGGCACTGAAGCTTTCTTT	CASTKWGALGTEAFF	TRBJ1-1	TRBV12-3/TRBV12-4	few	15	NA
TGTGCCTGGAGCGCGGGGGCGGGAGATACGCAGTATTTT	CAWSAGAGDTQYF	TRBJ2-3	TRBV30	few	13	NA
TGTGCCAGCAGCCTACTAGCGGGAGGGAGCTCCTACGAGCAGTACTTC	CASSLLAGGSSYEQYF	TRBJ2-7	TRBV14	NA	16	TRBD2
TGTGCCAGTAGGCGGGGGGGCCGGGACAATGAGCAGTTCTTC	CASRRGGRDNEQFF	TRBJ2-1	TRBV19	NA	14	TRBD2
TGTGCCAGCACCCTTCGACTAGCGGGAGGTTACGAGCAGTACTTC	CASTLRLAGGYEQYF	TRBJ2-7	TRBV3-1	once	15	TRBD2
TGCGCCAGCAGCCCTCCTTCGGAGAACACTGAAGCTTTCTTT	CASSPPSENTEAFF	TRBJ1-1	TRBV4-1	NA	14	NA
TGCGCCAGCAGCCCGGGACTAGCAGACAATGAGCAGTTCTTC	CASSPGLADNEQFF	TRBJ2-1	TRBV5-1	many	14	TRBD2
TGCAGTGCTAGAGATCTTCGGGTTGCAGGGCCCGCCTCATCCCTGCCAGAGACCCAGTACTTC	CSARDLRVAGPASSLPETQYF	TRBJ2-5	TRBV20-1	few	21	NA
TGTGCCAGCAGCTTGGTGGGGACACCATACAATGAGCAGTTCTTC	CASSLVGTPYNEQFF	TRBJ2-1	TRBV5-5	NA	15	NA
TGTGCCAGCAGTTGGGTTAGACCGACAGGGAACTATGGCTACACCTTC	CASSWVRPTGNYGYTF	TRBJ1-2	TRBV6-5	NA	16	TRBD1
TGTGCCTGGAGGACAGGGAATGAGCAGTTCTTC	CAWRTGNEQFF	TRBJ2-1	TRBV30	NA	11	TRBD1
TGTGCCAGCAGCCCGACCACCGCCCCACGGAGCTCCTACAATGAGCAGTTCTTC	CASSPTTAPRSSYNEQFF	TRBJ2-1	TRBV12-3/TRBV12-4	NA	18	NA